The 3 T cell receptor beta chains given below trace back to one sample, sequenced in a study of metastatic and nonmetastatic thyroid tumors. Before thyroid surgery, none of the patients had received any treatment. From the PCR reads, TCRdb re-called clones with MiXCR. The sample records tens of thousands of clones, about 24% being singletons. Sequencing input: blood. The origin of the receptors is a male donor with papillary thyroid cancer or a benign thyroid nodule (not recorded which). Some clones in this sample may be carry-over from other donors' samples.

This clone was found many times. J is TRBJ2-7 and V is TRBV3-1; D is uncertain. The V gene lost 1 base and the J gene lost 7 bases, with 11 bases spanning the gap. The CDR3 is 13 amino acids. Germline V gives CDR1 LGHDT, CDR2 YNNKEL (reference sequence). The CDR3 reads CASSQGRHMEQYF. The CDR3 DNA is TGTGCCAGCAGCCAAGGGAGACACATGGAGCAGTACTTC.

This clone was picked up many times. The junction departs from the called germline gene at one end, perhaps through a read error. Other DNA sequences in the same sample also yield this CDR3. The chain combines TRBV25-1 with TRBJ1-4; D gene unclear. This CDR3 is built from 11 residues. Germline CDR1 reads MGHDK; CDR2 reads SYGVNS. The CDR3 region has the DNA TGTGCCAGCAGTAGGAATGAAAAACTGTTCTTT. Protein product: CASSRNEKLFF.

V and J are TRBV7-7 and TRBJ2-1; D gene unclear. CDR3 length equals 14 residues. Trimming cost V 1 base and J 6 bases, with 10 bases left between them. CDR1 is SSHAT, CDR2 FNYEAQ, per germline (reference sequence). CDR3: CASSLGPGINEQFF. The CDR3 DNA reads as TGTGCCAGCAGCTTAGGACCGGGTATCAATGAGCAGTTCTTC.